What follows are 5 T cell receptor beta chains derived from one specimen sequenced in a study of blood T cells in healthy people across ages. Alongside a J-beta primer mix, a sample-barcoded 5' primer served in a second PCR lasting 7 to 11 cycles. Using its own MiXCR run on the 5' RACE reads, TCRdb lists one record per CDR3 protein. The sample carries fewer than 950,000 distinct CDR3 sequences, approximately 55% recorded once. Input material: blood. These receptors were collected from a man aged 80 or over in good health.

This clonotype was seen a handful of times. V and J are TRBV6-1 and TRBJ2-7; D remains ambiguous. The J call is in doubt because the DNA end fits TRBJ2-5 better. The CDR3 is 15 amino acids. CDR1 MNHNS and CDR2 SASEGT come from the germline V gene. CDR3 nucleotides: TGTGCCAGCAGTGAAGGCGTCGCAGAAGGAGAGACCCAGTACTTC. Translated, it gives CASSEGVAEGETQYF.

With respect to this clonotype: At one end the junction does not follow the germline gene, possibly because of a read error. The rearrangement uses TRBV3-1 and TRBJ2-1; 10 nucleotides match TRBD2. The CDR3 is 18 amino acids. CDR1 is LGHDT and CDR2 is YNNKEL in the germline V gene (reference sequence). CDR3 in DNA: TGTGCCGGCAGCCACCCTTGGCGAGCGGGAGGGCAATACAATGAGCAGTTCTTC. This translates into CAGSHPWRAGGQYNEQFF.

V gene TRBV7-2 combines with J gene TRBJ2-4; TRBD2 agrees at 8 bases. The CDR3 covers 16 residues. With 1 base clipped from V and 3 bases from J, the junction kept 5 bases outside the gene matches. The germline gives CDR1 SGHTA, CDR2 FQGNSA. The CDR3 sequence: CASSLVSGGVKNIQYF. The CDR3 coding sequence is TGTGCCAGCAGCTTAGTGTCGGGGGGGGTCAAAAACATTCAGTACTTC.

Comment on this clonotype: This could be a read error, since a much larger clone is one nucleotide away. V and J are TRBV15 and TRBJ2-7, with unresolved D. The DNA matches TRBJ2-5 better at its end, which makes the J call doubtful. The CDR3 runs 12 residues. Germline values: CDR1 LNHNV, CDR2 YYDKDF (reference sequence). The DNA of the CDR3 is TGTGCCACCAGCAGACACAAAGGGACCCAGTACTTC. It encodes CATSRHKGTQYF.

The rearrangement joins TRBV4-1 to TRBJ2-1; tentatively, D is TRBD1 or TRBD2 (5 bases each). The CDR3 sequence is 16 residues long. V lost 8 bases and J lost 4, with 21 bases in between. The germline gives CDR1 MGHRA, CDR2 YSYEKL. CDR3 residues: CASGGNKGNSYNEQFF. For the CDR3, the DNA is TGCGCCAGCGGGGGAAATAAGGGGAACTCATACAATGAGCAGTTCTTC.